This TCR beta chain came from a study of cytomegalovirus exposure and HLA in healthy donors. TCRdb keeps only in-frame clones here, not all; method: immunoSEQ multiplex PCR. The sample shows some 130,000 clones, about 94% of them seen only once. V shed 1 base, J shed 4 bases, and the junction held 3 bases outside the gene matches. This CDR3 comprises 15 residues. CDR1 is SQVTM and CDR2 is ANQGSEA in the germline V gene. The origin of this receptor is a man in his late teens or twenties in good health and CMV-seropositive. Sequencing was carried out using PBMCs. The V call is TRBV29-1, the J call TRBJ2-3, with 12 bases lining up with TRBD2. CDR3 coding DNA: TGCAGCGTTGAAGTAGGACTAGCGGGATCAGATACGCAGTATTTT. This translates into CSVEVGLAGSDTQYF.